The T cell receptor beta chain under discussion was sequenced for a study of tumor and adjacent non-tumor tissue in lung cancer. The wider study: The cohort had approximately 13 adenocarcinoma, 2 squamous cell and 1 small cell patients. Aged about 31 to 80 years, patients included fewer than 11 men and several women with stage I to III disease. The study's findings and limits: Normal lung showed higher cumulative top 100 clone frequency than tumor.

Looked up from germline, CDR1 is DFQATT and CDR2 is SNEGSKA (reference sequence). Between the trimmed V and J ends, which lost 0 bases and 4 bases, there was a span of 22 bases. The CDR3 spans 18 residues. This clonotype was observed once. The antigen is undetermined. The library came from three nested PCR rounds adapted from ARM-PCR protocols. Each CDR3 protein is one row after TCRdb ran MiXCR on the multiplex PCR reads. The table lists about 70,000 distinct CDR3 sequences, around 73% of them singletons. No cell sorting was done before RNA was extracted from the tissue. Newly diagnosed lung cancer patients had thoracic surgery in China, August–late 2014, without prior chemotherapy.

J is TRBJ2-1 and V is TRBV20-1; weak D call: TRBD2 (6 bases). The source material was lung tumor tissue. The clonotype was recovered from a man in his fifties or sixties with non-small cell lung cancer. CDR3 loop: CSARDRTSSGVNYNEQFF. The CDR3 region has the DNA TGCAGTGCTAGAGATCGCACGAGTAGCGGAGTAAATTACAATGAGCAGTTCTTC.